What follows are 21 T cell receptor beta chains derived from one specimen sequenced in a study of Graves' ophthalmopathy and Graves' hyperthyroidism. Amplification from RNA transcripts yielded the TCR beta CDR3 regions. First-round RT-PCR with HTBI primers preceded a second-round multiplex PCR. One entry per CDR3 protein, called by TCRdb with MiXCR from the multiplex PCR reads. Here the sample spans around 400,000 distinct CDR3 sequences, around 18% being singletons. Sequencing was done on a sample of peripheral blood. Every receptor here comes from a woman younger than 35 with Graves' ophthalmopathy.

This clonotype was detected ten times or more. The rearrangement links TRBV13 to TRBJ2-7; D may be TRBD1 (5 bases). With 0 bases removed from V and 0 bases from J, the gap between germline ends came to 9 bases. The CDR3 has 15 amino acids. Germline CDR1 PRHDT, CDR2 FYEKMQ (reference sequence). The CDR3 here is CASSLGDMGSYEQYF. The CDR3 nucleotides are TGTGCCAGCAGCTTAGGGGACATGGGCTCCTACGAGCAGTACTTC.

This clonotype was counted ten times or more. This rearrangement joins TRBV20-1 to TRBJ2-7; D uncertain. Trimming took 3 bases from V and 2 from J, leaving 14 bases between them. Per the germline V gene, CDR1 is DFQATT and CDR2 is SNEGSKA (reference sequence). CDR3 length: 14 amino acids. CDR3 loop: CSARFKRHPYEQYF. CDR3 bases: TGCAGTGCTAGGTTTAAGAGACACCCCTACGAGCAGTACTTC.

The V and J genes are TRBV29-1 and TRBJ2-5; tentatively, D is TRBD2 (6 bases). The CDR3 loop spans 12 amino acids. Trimming shortened V by 5 bases and J by 3 bases, and 10 bases separated the two germline ends. CDR1 is SQVTM and CDR2 is ANQGSEA in the germline V gene. The CDR3 DNA reads as TGCAGCGTTTCCTCGGGGGAAGAGACCCAGTACTTC. Translated, it gives CSVSSGEETQYF.

This clonotype was observed at least ten times. The chain has TRBV28 and TRBJ2-5; 10 bases match TRBD2. V was pared by 1 base and J by 6 bases, with 5 bases of the junction left unmatched. The germline gives CDR1 MDHEN, CDR2 SYDVKM. This CDR3 region has 15 residues. The CDR3 sequence is CASSLSLAGAKTQYF. DNA for the CDR3: TGTGCCAGCAGTTTATCGCTAGCGGGAGCCAAGACCCAGTACTTC.

This clonotype was seen many times. This chain's CDR3 is CASRYSASGNTIYF. The CDR3 DNA is TGTGCCAGCAGATACTCGGCCTCTGGAAACACCATATATTTT. V gene TRBV6-4 combines with J gene TRBJ1-3; D is unresolved. Germline loops: CDR1 MRHNA, CDR2 SNTAGT. This CDR3 contains 14 residues. Between the trimmed V and J ends, which lost 6 bases and 0 bases, there was a span of 9 bases.

In its sample, this clonotype was seen many times. The J gene is TRBJ2-3, the V gene TRBV6-2 or TRBV6-3; 8 nucleotides align to TRBD2. Germline CDR1 reads MNHEY; CDR2 reads SVGEGT. CDR3 length equals 15 residues. V was clipped by 4 bases and J by 0 bases; unmatched bases: 3. CDR3 amino acids: CASSLASGSTDTQYF. In nucleotides, the CDR3 is TGTGCCAGCAGTTTGGCTAGCGGGAGCACAGATACGCAGTATTTT.

This chain connects TRBV27 to TRBJ2-5, with TRBD2 identical over 12 bases. Germline V lookup: CDR1 MNHEY, CDR2 SMNVEV (reference sequence). The CDR3 runs to 16 residues. V lost 5 bases and J lost 5; bases outside the gene matches: 9. The CDR3 DNA reads TGTGCCAGCAGTCCCCGACTAGCGGGAGACATGGAGACCCAGTACTTC. Translating gives CASSPRLAGDMETQYF.

In this sample, this clonotype turned up many times. The chain uses TRBV6-5 and TRBJ2-7; D not resolved. Germline loops: CDR1 MNHEY, CDR2 SVGAGI. Trimming cost V 2 bases and J 3 bases, with 8 bases left between them. The CDR3 totals 13 residues. The CDR3, as DNA: TGTGCCAGCAGTTACGTGCCAAACTACGAGCAGTACTTC. This sequence encodes CASSYVPNYEQYF.

This clonotype turned up a few times. The V gene is TRBV4-3, the J gene TRBJ1-5; 7 bases are shared with TRBD1. Germline assignment: CDR1 LGHNA and CDR2 YSLEER. The CDR3 is 17 amino acids. V was clipped by 1 base and J by 4 bases; unmatched bases: 10. The CDR3 loop reads CASSQVLSGGGNQPQHF. The DNA for the CDR3 is TGCGCCAGCAGCCAAGTTCTGTCAGGGGGGGGAAATCAGCCCCAGCATTTT.

This clonotype was detected many times. The gene calls are TRBV7-2 and TRBJ1-1; the D gene is possibly TRBD1 (5 bases). The germline V gene encodes CDR1 SGHTA and CDR2 FQGNSA. CDR3 size: 14 residues. V shed 6 bases and J shed 3 bases, with 14 bases lying between them. The CDR3 here is CASRGEGMHTEAFF. In DNA, the CDR3 is TGTGCCAGCAGAGGGGAGGGAATGCACACTGAAGCTTTCTTT.

Ten or more counts support this clonotype. This chain connects TRBV29-1 to TRBJ1-1; D uncertain. The germline V gene has CDR1 SQVTM and CDR2 ANQGSEA. The CDR3 sequence is 12 residues long. Between the trimmed V and J ends, which lost 3 bases and 1 base, there was a span of 6 bases. CDR3 in DNA: TGCAGCGTTGACTCCCCGAACACTGAAGCTTTCTTT. Residues: CSVDSPNTEAFF.

There are many counts of this clonotype. This chain connects TRBV6-2 or TRBV6-3 to TRBJ2-7; no firm D call. V was cut by 5 bases and J by 4 bases, with 12 bases left in between. The germline CDR1 and CDR2 sequences are MNHEY and SVGEGT. The CDR3 spans 13 residues. DNA of the CDR3: TGTGCCAGCAGTCACTTGGCTAATTACGAGCAGTACTTC. Protein product: CASSHLANYEQYF.

This sequence joins TRBV12-3 or TRBV12-4 and TRBJ1-1; 8 nucleotides agree with TRBD1. The CDR3 loop spans 15 amino acids. With V trimmed by 4 bases and J by 5 bases, 9 bases remained unmatched. Here the CDR3 DNA reads TGTGCCAGCAGTTCCACGGACAGGGCGAGTACTGAAGCTTTCTTT. Its protein is CASSSTDRASTEAFF.

This clonotype was seen many times. V and J are TRBV28 and TRBJ2-7; 9 nucleotides match TRBD1. The germline CDR1 and CDR2 sequences are MDHEN and SYDVKM. V trimming: 2 bases; J trimming: 0 bases; junction bases outside the gene matches: 2. The CDR3 has 15 amino acids. Here the CDR3 reads CASSLPTGGSYEQYF. In nucleotides, the CDR3 is TGTGCCAGCAGTTTACCGACAGGGGGCTCCTACGAGCAGTACTTC. Complete variable domain (other parts from reference TRBV28 and TRBJ2-7): DVKVTQSSRYLVKRTGEKVFLECVQDMDHENMFWYRQDPGLGLRLIYFSYDVKMKEKGDIPEGYSVSREKKERFSLILESASTNQTSMYLCASSLPTGGSYEQYFGPGTRLTVT.

There are many counts of this clonotype. This chain links TRBV6-5 with TRBJ1-1; TRBD1 might be the D (5 bases). V was pared by 4 bases and J by 1 base, with 16 bases between. CDR1 is MNHEY and CDR2 is SVGAGI in the germline V gene. CDR3 length: 16 residues. The CDR3 region has the DNA TGTGCCAGCAGTTCTACTCTAGGGGCTAAGAACACTGAAGCTTTCTTT. Its protein is CASSSTLGAKNTEAFF.

This clonotype was counted at least ten times. The chain combines TRBV28 with TRBJ1-2; TRBD1 is a possible D gene (5 bases). Germline V gene data show CDR1 as MDHEN and CDR2 as SYDVKM. The CDR3 totals 17 residues. The germline V and J ends were trimmed by 5 bases and 7 bases, with 26 bases remaining between them. The CDR3 DNA is TGTGCCAGCAGTCTCCCCCCTTCGGGGAGGGGAGAAACTGGCTACACCTTC. Translation: CASSLPPSGRGETGYTF.

This clonotype showed up many times. The DNA of the CDR3 is TGTGCCAGCAGCTTTACGAGCGGGGGGCTAGACTACGAGCAGTACTTC. Its protein is CASSFTSGGLDYEQYF. This rearrangement joins TRBV11-2 to TRBJ2-7; TRBD2 aligns across 9 bases. V was clipped by 3 bases and J by 3 bases; unmatched bases: 9. The CDR3 sequence is 16 residues long. Germline V gives CDR1 SGHAT, CDR2 FQNNGV.

This clonotype was detected many times. The V call is TRBV20-1, the J call TRBJ1-2; D possibly corresponds to TRBD1 (6 bases). This CDR3 region has 17 residues. The germline CDR1 and CDR2 sequences are DFQATT and SNEGSKA (reference sequence). The V and J ends lost 4 bases and 4 bases respectively, with 25 bases between them. CDR3 region: CSAMDPRSGQPGYGYTF. The CDR3 region has the DNA TGCAGTGCTATGGATCCCCGGTCGGGACAACCCGGCTATGGCTACACCTTC.

V usage is TRBV20-1 and J usage is TRBJ2-7, with 7 bases matching TRBD2. From germline, CDR1 is DFQATT and CDR2 SNEGSKA (reference sequence). Trimming removed 1 base from V and 4 bases from J; junction bases left unmatched: 7. The CDR3 totals 14 residues. The CDR3 DNA sequence: TGCAGTGCTAGAGGCCTAGCGGAGCTGTACGAGCAGTACTTC. Translating gives CSARGLAELYEQYF.

This clonotype was detected ten times or more. V gene TRBV19 combines with J gene TRBJ1-1; D not certain. The V gene's germline CDR1 is LNHDA and CDR2 SQIVND (reference sequence). This CDR3 is 15 amino acids long. Trimming removed 3 bases at V and 5 bases at J, with 16 bases between. The CDR3 coding sequence is TGTGCCAGTAGTATGTCTCGGGCCCCGAAGACTGAAGCTTTCTTT. Its protein product is CASSMSRAPKTEAFF.

This clonotype has at least ten counts. The V gene is TRBV20-1, the J gene TRBJ1-5; no definite D call. V lost 6 bases and J 7 bases, leaving 16 bases between the germline ends. The CDR3 runs 13 residues. The germline CDR1 and CDR2 sequences are DFQATT and SNEGSKA (reference sequence). The CDR3 sequence: CSAGERENQPQHF. The CDR3 DNA reads as TGCAGTGCGGGAGAGAGGGAAAACCAGCCCCAGCATTTT.